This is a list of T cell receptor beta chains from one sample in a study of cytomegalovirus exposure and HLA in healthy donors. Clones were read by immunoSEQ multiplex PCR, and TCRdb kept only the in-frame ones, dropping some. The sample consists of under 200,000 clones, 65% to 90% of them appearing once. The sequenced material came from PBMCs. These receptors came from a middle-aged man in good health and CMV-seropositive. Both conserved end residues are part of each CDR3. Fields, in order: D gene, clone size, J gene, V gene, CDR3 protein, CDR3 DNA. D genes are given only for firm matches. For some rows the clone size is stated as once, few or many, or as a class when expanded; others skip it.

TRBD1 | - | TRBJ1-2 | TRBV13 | CASSTTGLYGYTF | TGTGCCAGCAGTACGACAGGGCTCTATGGCTACACCTTC
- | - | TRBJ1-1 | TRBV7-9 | CSSSGSSAEAFF | TGTTCCAGCAGCGGATCGAGCGCTGAAGCTTTCTTT
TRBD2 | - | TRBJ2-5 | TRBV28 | CASRWGEGETQYF | TGTGCCAGCCGTTGGGGGGAGGGGGAGACCCAGTACTTC
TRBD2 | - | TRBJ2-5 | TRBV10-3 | CAISQTSGGPGETQYF | TGTGCCATCAGCCAGACTAGCGGGGGGCCGGGGGAGACCCAGTACTTC
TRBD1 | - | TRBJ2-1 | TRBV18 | CASSPGTANNEQFF | TGTGCCAGCTCACCCGGGACAGCTAACAATGAGCAGTTCTTC
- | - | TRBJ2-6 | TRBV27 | CASSFDFEEVSGANVLTF | TGTGCCAGCAGTTTCGATTTCGAGGAAGTGTCTGGGGCCAACGTCCTGACTTTC
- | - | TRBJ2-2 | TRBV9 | CASSVAWVAPNTGELFF | TGTGCCAGCAGCGTAGCTTGGGTAGCGCCAAACACCGGGGAGCTGTTTTTT
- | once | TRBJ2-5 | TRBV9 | CASSPTRWGRETQYF | TGTGCCAGCAGCCCAACCCGTTGGGGGCGGGAGACCCAGTACTTC
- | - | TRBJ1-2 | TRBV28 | CASSSTGRVNYGYTF | TGTGCCAGCAGTTCAACCGGCAGGGTTAACTATGGCTACACCTTC
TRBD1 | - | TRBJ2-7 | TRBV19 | CATGTGEYEQYF | TGTGCCACTGGGACAGGGGAATACGAGCAGTACTTC
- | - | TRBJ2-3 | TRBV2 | CASSERVNTQYF | TGTGCCAGCAGTGAACGAGTAAATACGCAGTATTTT
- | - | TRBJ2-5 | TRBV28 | CASRSSGGLLETQYF | TGTGCCAGCAGATCTTCCGGGGGACTCCTTGAGACCCAGTACTTC
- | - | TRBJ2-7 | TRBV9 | CASSVEVAAYEQYF | TGTGCCAGCAGCGTAGAGGTAGCGGCCTACGAGCAGTACTTC
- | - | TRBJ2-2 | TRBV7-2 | CASSSQSRTGELFF | TGTGCCAGCAGCTCCCAGTCGCGGACCGGGGAGCTGTTTTTT
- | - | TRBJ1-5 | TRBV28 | CASSYQASNQPQHF | TGTGCCAGCAGTTACCAGGCTAGCAATCAGCCCCAGCATTTT
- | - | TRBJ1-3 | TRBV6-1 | CASDTGSSGNTIYF | TGTGCCAGCGATACAGGGAGCTCTGGAAACACCATATATTTT
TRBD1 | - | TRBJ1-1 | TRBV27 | CASSPGQENTEAFF | TGTGCCAGCAGCCCTGGACAGGAGAACACTGAAGCTTTCTTT
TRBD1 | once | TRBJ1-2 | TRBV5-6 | CASSLKWTGKDYGYTF | TGTGCCAGCAGCTTGAAATGGACAGGGAAGGACTATGGCTACACCTTC
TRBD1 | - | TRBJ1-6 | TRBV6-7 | CASSYFFQGVPFSYNSPLHF | TGTGCCAGCAGTTACTTTTTCCAGGGGGTTCCCTTCTCCTATAATTCACCCCTCCACTTT
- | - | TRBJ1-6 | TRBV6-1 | CASSVGGGYIFNSPLHF | TGTGCCAGCAGTGTGGGGGGAGGGTATATATTTAATTCACCCCTCCACTTT
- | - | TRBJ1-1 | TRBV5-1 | CASSFRGPNTEAFF | TGCGCCAGCAGCTTCAGGGGCCCGAACACTGAAGCTTTCTTT
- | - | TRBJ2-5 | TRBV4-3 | CASSSSGGLGTQYF | TGCGCCAGCAGCTCCTCGGGGGGCCTCGGGACCCAGTACTTC
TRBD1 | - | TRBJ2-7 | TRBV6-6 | CASSARGQGSSYEQYF | TGTGCCAGCAGCGCTCGAGGACAGGGGAGCTCCTACGAGCAGTACTTC
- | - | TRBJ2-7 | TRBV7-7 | CASSLGGLGGEQYF | TGTGCTAGCAGCTTAGGGGGACTCGGGGGGGAGCAGTACTTC
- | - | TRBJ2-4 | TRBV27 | CARPPGLAKNIQYF | TGTGCCAGACCGCCGGGACTAGCCAAAAACATTCAGTACTTC
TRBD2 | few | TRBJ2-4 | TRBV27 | CASSALPGGAVPKNIQYF | TGTGCCAGCAGTGCCCTTCCCGGGGGGGCTGTTCCCAAAAACATTCAGTACTTC
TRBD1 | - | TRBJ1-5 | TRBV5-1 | CASSFGTGNQPQHF | TGCGCCAGCAGCTTCGGGACAGGGAATCAGCCCCAGCATTTT
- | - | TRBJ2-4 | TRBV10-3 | CAISESYIQYF | TGTGCCATCAGTGAGTCCTACATTCAGTACTTC
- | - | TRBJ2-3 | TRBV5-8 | CASSLGWTVASKTDTQYF | TGTGCCAGCAGCTTGGGGTGGACTGTAGCCTCGAAGACAGATACGCAGTATTTT
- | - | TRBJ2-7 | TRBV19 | CASSMVSPSREQYF | TGTGCCAGTAGTATGGTTTCCCCCTCCAGGGAGCAGTACTTC
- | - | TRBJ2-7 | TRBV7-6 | CASSLGSGSYEQYF | TGTGCCAGCAGCTTAGGAAGTGGGAGCTACGAGCAGTACTTC
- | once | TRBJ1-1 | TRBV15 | CATRQGQQNTEAFF | TGTGCCACCAGGCAGGGGCAGCAGAACACTGAAGCTTTCTTT
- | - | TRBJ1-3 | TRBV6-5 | CASSYSDSASGNTIYF | TGTGCCAGCAGTTACTCGGACAGTGCCTCTGGAAACACCATATATTTT
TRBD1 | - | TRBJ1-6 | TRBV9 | CASSVAPGGAYNSPLHF | TGTGCCAGCAGCGTAGCCCCAGGGGGCGCCTATAATTCACCCCTCCACTTT
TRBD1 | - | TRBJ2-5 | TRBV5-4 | CASSRSRDRGSETQYF | TGTGCCAGCAGCAGATCCCGGGACAGGGGATCAGAGACCCAGTACTTC
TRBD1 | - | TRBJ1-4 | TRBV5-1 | CASSLGGTGDEKLFF | TGCGCCAGCAGCTTGGGCGGGACAGGGGACGAAAAACTGTTTTTT
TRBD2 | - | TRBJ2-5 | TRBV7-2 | CASSGTSGGETQYF | TGTGCCAGCAGCGGGACTAGCGGGGGAGAGACCCAGTACTTC
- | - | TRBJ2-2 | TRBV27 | CASSFKGYPDPGELFF | TGTGCCAGCAGTTTCAAGGGGTACCCTGATCCCGGGGAGCTGTTTTTT
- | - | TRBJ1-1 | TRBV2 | CASGLAGITEAFF | TGTGCCAGCGGATTGGCAGGGATCACTGAAGCTTTCTTT
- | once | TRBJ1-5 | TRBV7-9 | CASSRDGNQPQHF | TGTGCCAGCAGCCGGGATGGCAATCAGCCCCAGCATTTT
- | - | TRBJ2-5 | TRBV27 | CASSSDFQETQYF | TGTGCCAGCAGTTCTGACTTTCAAGAGACCCAGTACTTC
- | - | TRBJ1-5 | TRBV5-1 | CASSPAGRPQPQHF | TGCGCCAGCAGTCCGGCGGGCAGGCCCCAGCCCCAGCATTTT
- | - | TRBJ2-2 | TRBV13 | CASSLGRGGSSNTGELFF | TGTGCCAGCAGCTTAGGCCGTGGGGGGAGTTCGAACACCGGGGAGCTGTTTTTT
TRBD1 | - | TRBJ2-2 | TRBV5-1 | CASSLSPGTGTGELFF | TGCGCCAGCAGCCTAAGTCCCGGGACAGGGACCGGGGAGCTGTTTTTT
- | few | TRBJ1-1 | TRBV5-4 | CASSLTLDRNTEAFF | TGTGCCAGCAGCTTGACTTTGGACAGGAACACTGAAGCTTTCTTT
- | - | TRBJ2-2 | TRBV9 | CASSPSYGVTGELFF | TGTGCCAGCAGCCCCTCGTACGGGGTCACCGGGGAGCTGTTTTTT
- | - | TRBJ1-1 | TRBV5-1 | CASSPLGGNTEAFF | TGCGCCAGCAGCCCCCTAGGGGGGAACACTGAAGCTTTCTTT
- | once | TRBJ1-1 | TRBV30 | CAWSVHRVNTEAFF | TGTGCCTGGAGTGTACACAGGGTGAACACTGAAGCTTTCTTT
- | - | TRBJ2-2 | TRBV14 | CASSFIRFGELFF | TGTGCCAGCAGCTTTATCAGGTTCGGGGAGCTGTTTTTT